The rows below give T cell receptor beta chains drawn from one sample of a study of response to subunit inactivated influenza vaccine. MiXCR was run by TCRdb on the RT-PCR reads, yielding one entry per CDR3 protein. Among fewer than 400,000 distinct CDR3 sequences listed, just over 20% were seen once. The input for sequencing was PBMCs from blood, taken less than 22 months after vaccination. These receptor sequences come from a man aged 50 to 69 who received an inactivated influenza vaccine. The CDR3 runs from the conserved cysteine through the conserved F or W. Each record gives: J gene, D gene, clone size, V gene, CDR3 DNA, CDR3 protein. D genes are given only for firm matches. The listing skips clone size in some rows; elsewhere it reads once, few, many or a size class.

TRBJ2-2	NA	few	TRBV12-3/TRBV12-4	TGTGCCAGCAGTTTAACCGGGCCAAAGACCGGGGAGCTGTTTTTT	CASSLTGPKTGELFF
TRBJ1-5	NA	many	TRBV10-2	TGCGCCAGCAGTGAGTCGGGCACCGCCAATCAGCCCCAGCATTTT	CASSESGTANQPQHF
TRBJ2-1	TRBD2	NA	TRBV20-1	TGCAGTGCTAGAGAAATCCTAGCGGGTGCATACAATGAGCAGTTCTTC	CSAREILAGAYNEQFF
TRBJ1-1	TRBD1	NA	TRBV6-5	TGTGCCAGCAGTTACTCGGGACAGGGGGCCACTGCTGAAGCTTTCTTT	CASSYSGQGATAEAFF
TRBJ1-1	TRBD1	NA	TRBV28	TGTGCCACTACACAGGGGGTAAGGACTGAAGCTTTCTTT	CATTQGVRTEAFF
TRBJ2-3	NA	NA	TRBV7-6	TGTGCCAGCCTCCCTATCGGACCGGGAGATACGCAGTATTTT	CASLPIGPGDTQYF
TRBJ1-2	NA	NA	TRBV6-5	TGTGCCAGCAGTCCCTCGGGGTTGTCGGGGGGCGATGGCTACACCTTC	CASSPSGLSGGDGYTF
TRBJ2-3	NA	NA	TRBV7-9	TGTGCCAGCAGCGGCGGCACGATCTCTAGCACAGATACGCAGTATTTT	CASSGGTISSTDTQYF
TRBJ1-4	TRBD1	few	TRBV9	TGTGCCAGCAGCGTGGGGACAGGGAATGAAAAACTGTTTTTT	CASSVGTGNEKLFF
TRBJ2-1	TRBD1	NA	TRBV18	TGTGCCAGCTCACACGGACAGGGCTCCTACAATGAGCAGTTCTTC	CASSHGQGSYNEQFF
TRBJ2-7	NA	NA	TRBV5-4	TGTGCCAGCAGGCCCGACGGGACTTCACCCTACGAGCAGTACTTC	CASRPDGTSPYEQYF
TRBJ1-5	NA	many	TRBV10-3	TGTGCCATCAGTGAGGCCCAGGGGAATCAGCCCCAGCATTTT	CAISEAQGNQPQHF
TRBJ2-1	TRBD2	NA	TRBV4-2	TGTGCCAGCAGCCAAGGATCTAGCGGGGCCCCCTCCTACAATGAGCAGTTCTTC	CASSQGSSGAPSYNEQFF
TRBJ2-5	TRBD2	few	TRBV29-1	TGCAGCGTATCGACTAGCGGGCAAGAGACCCAGTACTTC	CSVSTSGQETQYF
TRBJ2-1	TRBD2	few	TRBV20-1	TGCAGTGCGTGGGCGGTAGCGGGAGGGCCACAAGAGCAGTTCTTC	CSAWAVAGGPQEQFF
TRBJ1-1	NA	many	TRBV5-1	TGCGCCAGCAGCTTGGCCGGGCAGTCCCGAGTTGAAGCTTTCTTT	CASSLAGQSRVEAFF
TRBJ1-2	NA	few	TRBV7-2	TGTGCCAGCAGCTTAGATTCCGGGAACTATGGCTACACCTTC	CASSLDSGNYGYTF
TRBJ1-1	NA	few	TRBV20-1	TGCAGTGCTGAGGACGGAGCCCTTAACACTGAAGCTTTCTTT	CSAEDGALNTEAFF
TRBJ1-4	NA	NA	TRBV2	TGTGCCAGCAGTGCGGGGTCTAATGAAAAACTGTTTTTT	CASSAGSNEKLFF
TRBJ2-3	NA	NA	TRBV7-8	TGTGCCAGCAGCTCCCGCACACCACTTGATCGCACAGATACGCAGTATTTT	CASSSRTPLDRTDTQYF
TRBJ1-3	NA	few	TRBV7-9	TGTGCCGCGCGCTCTGATCTCCACGGTGGAAACACCATATATTTT	CAARSDLHGGNTIYF
TRBJ2-3	TRBD2	few	TRBV10-3	TGTGCCACAAAGCAGGCGGGGGGAAGCACAGATACGCAGTATTTT	CATKQAGGSTDTQYF
TRBJ2-1	TRBD2	few	TRBV7-2	TGTGCCAGCAGCTTAGTACTCTCCGGCGGGGGCTCCTACAATGAGCAGTTCTTC	CASSLVLSGGGSYNEQFF
TRBJ2-7	NA	NA	TRBV25-1	TGTGCCAGCAGTGAATTGGGGGTAAAAGGGGACGAGCAGTACTTC	CASSELGVKGDEQYF
TRBJ2-7	NA	NA	TRBV6-1	TGTGCCAGCAGTGAAGAGATTCAGGGCCACTACTCCTACGAGCAGTACTTC	CASSEEIQGHYSYEQYF
TRBJ1-1	NA	NA	TRBV7-8	TGTGCCAGCAGCTTAGCCCCCGGGGCTGTCGCCACTGAAGCTTTCTTT	CASSLAPGAVATEAFF
TRBJ2-7	NA	few	TRBV7-2	TGTGCCAGCAGCTTAGCGACTAGCTCCTACGAGCAGTACTTC	CASSLATSSYEQYF
TRBJ1-5	NA	once	TRBV7-2	TGTGCCAGCAGCTTAGTTCACGCTAGCAATCAGGCCCAGCATTTT	CASSLVHASNQAQHF
TRBJ2-7	NA	few	TRBV14	TGTGCCAGCAGCCAGCTCGCAGGCCTCGGGCAGTACTTC	CASSQLAGLGQYF
TRBJ1-1	NA	many	TRBV5-1	TGCGCCAGCAGCTTGGAAGGGCTGGGAACTGAAGCTTTCTTT	CASSLEGLGTEAFF
TRBJ1-5	NA	NA	TRBV20-1	TGCAGTGCCACCCCAGGGGCGAGCAATCAGCCCCAGCATTTT	CSATPGASNQPQHF
TRBJ2-3	NA	NA	TRBV20-1	TGCAGTGCTAGAGATCTTAGCTTAATCACAGATACGCAGTATTTT	CSARDLSLITDTQYF
TRBJ1-2	NA	few	TRBV7-2	TGTGCCAGCAGCTCACACATGCTTAACTATGGCTACACCTTC	CASSSHMLNYGYTF
TRBJ2-1	TRBD2	NA	TRBV6-2/TRBV6-3	TGTGCCAGCAGCTCCCCCCTAGCGGGCAATGAGCAGTTCTTC	CASSSPLAGNEQFF
TRBJ1-5	NA	few	TRBV20-1	TGCAGTGCTAGAGCTTTCGGGTCAGATAGCAATCAGCCCCAGCATTTT	CSARAFGSDSNQPQHF
TRBJ2-7	NA	NA	TRBV5-1	TGCGCCAGCAGCCTCGGGACGTTTGGAAACGAGCAGTACTTC	CASSLGTFGNEQYF
TRBJ1-5	NA	few	TRBV12-3/TRBV12-4	TGTGCCAGCAGTTTAGCGGGAGGCCTACGCGATCAGCCCCAGCATTTT	CASSLAGGLRDQPQHF